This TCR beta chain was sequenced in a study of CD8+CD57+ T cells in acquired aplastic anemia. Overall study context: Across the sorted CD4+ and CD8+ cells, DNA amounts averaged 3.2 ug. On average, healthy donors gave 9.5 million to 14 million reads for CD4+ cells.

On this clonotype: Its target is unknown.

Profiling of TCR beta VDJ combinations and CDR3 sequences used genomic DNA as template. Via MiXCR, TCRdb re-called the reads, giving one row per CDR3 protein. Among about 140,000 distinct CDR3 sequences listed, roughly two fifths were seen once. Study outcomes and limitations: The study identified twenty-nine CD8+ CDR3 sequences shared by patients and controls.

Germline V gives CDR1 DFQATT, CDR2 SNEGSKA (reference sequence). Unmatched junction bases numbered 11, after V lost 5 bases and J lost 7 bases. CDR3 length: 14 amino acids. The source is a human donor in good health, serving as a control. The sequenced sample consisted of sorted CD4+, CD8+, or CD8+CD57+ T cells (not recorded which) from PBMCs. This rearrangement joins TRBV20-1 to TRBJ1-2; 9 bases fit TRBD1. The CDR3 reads CSAGRDRERGGYTF. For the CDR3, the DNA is TGCAGTGCTGGGAGGGACAGGGAGAGGGGTGGCTACACCTTC.